This T cell receptor beta chain was recovered during a study of blood T cell repertoires in COVID-19. Original processing notes: It was from reference gene primer amplification that nucleated cell counts were estimated. Sequencing was performed with immunoSEQ multiplex PCR; in TCRdb, only in-frame clones are kept and a portion is missing. V and J calls and clone size are copied from that table; D and trimming were computed from the DNA. The sample includes about 110,000 clones, approximately 70% of them seen just once. V shed 2 bases and J 7 bases; nucleotides not matched to a gene: 4. Per germline, CDR1 WSHSY and CDR2 SAAADI. The CDR3 extends over 15 amino acids.

This clonotype was sampled from a human donor with acute or convalescent COVID-19. The donor label of this sample is uncertain. The sample consisted of peripheral blood. The rearrangement links TRBV10-2 to TRBJ2-1, with TRBD2 matching 11 bases. The CDR3 coding sequence is TGCGCCAGCAGTGAGAGAGTAGCGGGGGGGAATGAGCAGTTCTTC. Its protein product is CASSERVAGGNEQFF.